This passage covers 12 T cell receptor beta chains from one sample sequenced in a study of identical twins. TCRdb itself ran the 5' RACE reads through MiXCR, one entry per CDR3 protein. The sample lists fewer than 550,000 distinct CDR3 sequences, about 13% occurring once. These same data were also listed under a study on yellow fever vaccine responses in identical twins.

Material for sequencing was CD4+ T cells sorted from blood. Source of these receptors: a young woman in good health.

CDR3 bases: TGTGCCAGCAGCTTAGAGAGCGGGATCAATGAGCAGTTCTTC. Protein sequence: CASSLESGINEQFF. V gene TRBV7-2 combines with J gene TRBJ2-1; 7 bases agree with TRBD2. With V trimmed by 1 base and J by 6 bases, 3 bases remained unmatched. The CDR3 has 14 amino acids. Germline V gives CDR1 SGHTA, CDR2 FQGNSA.

This clonotype has a handful of counts. The chain has TRBV4-3 and TRBJ1-2; possibly TRBD1 for D (5 bases). CDR1 is LGHNA, CDR2 YSLEER, per germline. This CDR3 contains 15 residues. Trimming left V 2 bases short and J 8 bases short, with 18 bases between. This CDR3 reads CASSQPGGTSAGYTF. The CDR3 region has the DNA TGCGCCAGCAGCCAACCCGGGGGGACCTCTGCGGGCTACACCTTC.

This chain joins TRBV6-1 and TRBJ2-3; possibly TRBD2 for D (7 bases). CDR3 length: 16 amino acids. Trimming removed 5 bases from V and 5 bases from J, with 20 bases in between. Germline V gives CDR1 MNHNS, CDR2 SASEGT. CDR3: CASSRPGGRHGDTQYF. As DNA, the CDR3 is TGTGCCAGCAGTCGTCCGGGGGGCCGGCATGGAGATACGCAGTATTTT.

This clonotype was counted between two and nine times. This sequence joins TRBV7-8 and TRBJ2-7; 11 positions match TRBD1. Germline V lookup: CDR1 SGHVS, CDR2 FQNEAQ. The CDR3 is 15 residues long. Unmatched junction bases numbered 7, after V lost 5 bases and J lost 4 bases. CDR3 in amino acids: CASSRRTGGWYEQYF. In DNA, the CDR3 is TGTGCCAGCAGCCGGAGGACAGGGGGCTGGTACGAGCAGTACTTC.

This clonotype appeared many times. CDR3 amino acids: CASSRVVETQYF. As DNA, the CDR3 is TGTGCCAGCAGTCGAGTAGTGGAGACCCAGTACTTC. The rearrangement uses TRBV25-1 and TRBJ2-5; no clear D gene. Germline V gives CDR1 MGHDK, CDR2 SYGVNS. The CDR3 totals 12 residues. The V and J ends lost 5 bases and 5 bases respectively, with 9 bases between them. The whole variable domain, filled in from reference TRBV25-1 and TRBJ2-5, reads EADIYQTPRYLVIGTGKKITLECSQTMGHDKMYWYQQDPGMELHLIHYSYGVNSTEKGDLSSESTVSRIRTEHFPLTLESARPSHTSQYLCASSRVVETQYFGPGTRLLVL.

As regards this clonotype: One end of the junction fails to match germline, which may point to a read error. This chain joins TRBV7-7 and TRBJ2-2; TRBD2 matches at 10 bases. The CDR3 has 16 amino acids. Germline lookup yields CDR1 SSHAT and CDR2 FNYEAQ (reference sequence). The CDR3 DNA reads TGTGCTAGCAGCCCCCAACTAGCGGGGTTGGCCGGGGAGCTGTTTTTT. Amino acid sequence: CASSPQLAGLAGELFF.

The chain is built from TRBV5-1 and TRBJ2-3, with D possibly being TRBD1 (5 bases). The CDR3 spans 14 residues. Per the germline V gene, CDR1 is SGHRS and CDR2 is YFSETQ. Trimming pared 5 bases from V and 1 base from J, leaving 11 bases between. The CDR3 coding sequence is TGCGCCAGCAGGAAGGACACCCGCACAGATACGCAGTATTTT. This encodes CASRKDTRTDTQYF.

The chain carries TRBV6-2 or TRBV6-3 and TRBJ2-7; D not certain. Trimming removed 2 bases from V and 5 bases from J, with 16 bases in between. Per the germline V gene, CDR1 is MNHEY and CDR2 is SVGEGT. This CDR3 contains 15 residues. The DNA of the CDR3 is TGTGCCAGCAGTTACACCAAGGACCGACACCACGAGCAGTACTTC. Its protein is CASSYTKDRHHEQYF.

Only a few counts were recorded for this clonotype. V and J are TRBV6-1 and TRBJ2-3, with D unresolved. The ends were cut back, 8 bases at V and 2 bases at J, with 11 bases in the middle. Germline CDR1 reads MNHNS; CDR2 reads SASEGT. This CDR3 is 13 amino acids long. The CDR3 DNA sequence: TGTGCCAGCCTACCTGCTAACACAGATACGCAGTATTTT. Translating gives CASLPANTDTQYF.

The V and J genes are TRBV28 and TRBJ2-5, with 11 bases fitting TRBD2. Trimming took 5 bases from V and 5 from J; bases not matched to a gene: 7. The CDR3 extends over 15 amino acids. Germline V lookup: CDR1 MDHEN, CDR2 SYDVKM. The chain's CDR3 is CASSPGLAEVETQYF. The CDR3 DNA is TGTGCCAGCAGTCCGGGACTAGCGGAGGTGGAGACCCAGTACTTC.

This clonotype was detected a few times. V gene TRBV5-4 combines with J gene TRBJ2-2; 9 bases align to TRBD1. Germline assignment: CDR1 SGHNT and CDR2 YYREEE (reference sequence). The CDR3 covers 17 residues. J was trimmed by 5 bases and V by 1 base; bases with no gene match: 9. Here the CDR3 DNA reads TGTGCCAGCAGCTTGCCAACAGGGGGCGTTCCGACCGGGGAGCTGTTTTTT. This sequence encodes CASSLPTGGVPTGELFF.

The chain joins TRBV7-8 to TRBJ2-5, with D perhaps TRBD1 (5 bases). V was trimmed by 1 base and J by 3 bases, leaving 12 bases between them. The CDR3 totals 15 residues. Germline V CDR1 and CDR2: SGHVS, FQNEAQ. DNA of the CDR3: TGTGCCAGCAGCTTAGGTGGCAACAGGAAAGAGACCCAGTACTTC. Protein sequence: CASSLGGNRKETQYF.